This TCR beta chain was recovered during a study of neurological immune-mediated disorders. Findings of the study overall: The multiple sclerosis repertoire cluster was not associated with any clinical or MRI feature, with the authors stating that larger cohorts are needed.

Germline V CDR1 and CDR2: SGHTA, FQGNSA. J lost 6 bases, V lost 4 bases, and 12 bases had no gene match. The CDR3 contains 16 residues. There are many counts of this clonotype. Its antigen is not known. With 10-nucleotide random UMIs, 5'RACE was used to make the cDNA. In TCRdb, the 5' RACE reads were re-called with MiXCR into one record per CDR3 protein. The table includes about 50,000 distinct CDR3 sequences, about 4% detected once. Sequencing was performed on PBMCs. This chain links TRBV7-2 with TRBJ2-1; TRBD2 agrees at 7 bases. This TCR was sampled from a middle-aged man with multiple sclerosis. The CDR3, as DNA: TGTGCCAGCAGCTCGCGAGCAGGCGGGGGTATCAATGAGCAGTTCTTC. Translating gives CASSSRAGGGINEQFF.